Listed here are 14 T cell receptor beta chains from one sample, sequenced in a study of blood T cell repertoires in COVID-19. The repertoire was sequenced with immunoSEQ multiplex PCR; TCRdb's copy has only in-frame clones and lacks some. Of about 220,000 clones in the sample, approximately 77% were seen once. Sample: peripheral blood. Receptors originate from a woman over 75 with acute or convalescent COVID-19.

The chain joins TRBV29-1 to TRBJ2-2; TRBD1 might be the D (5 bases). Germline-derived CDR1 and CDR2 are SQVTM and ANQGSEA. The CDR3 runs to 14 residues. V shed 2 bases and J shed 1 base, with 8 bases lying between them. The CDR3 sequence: CSVEKGQNTGELFF. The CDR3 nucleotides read TGCAGCGTTGAAAAGGGGCAGAACACCGGGGAGCTGTTTTTT.

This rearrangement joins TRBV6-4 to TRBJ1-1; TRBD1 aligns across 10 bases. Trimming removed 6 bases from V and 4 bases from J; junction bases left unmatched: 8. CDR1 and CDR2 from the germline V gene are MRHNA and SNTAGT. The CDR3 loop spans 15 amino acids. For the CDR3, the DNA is TGTGCCAGCAGACCCGGGACAGGGGCGGGCACTGAAGCTTTCTTT. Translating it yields CASRPGTGAGTEAFF.

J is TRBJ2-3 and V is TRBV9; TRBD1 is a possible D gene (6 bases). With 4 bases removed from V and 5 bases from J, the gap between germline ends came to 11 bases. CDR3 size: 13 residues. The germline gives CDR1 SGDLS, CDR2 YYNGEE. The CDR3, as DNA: TGTGCCAGCAGCCCCACAGGGCAAGATACGCAGTATTTT. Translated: CASSPTGQDTQYF.

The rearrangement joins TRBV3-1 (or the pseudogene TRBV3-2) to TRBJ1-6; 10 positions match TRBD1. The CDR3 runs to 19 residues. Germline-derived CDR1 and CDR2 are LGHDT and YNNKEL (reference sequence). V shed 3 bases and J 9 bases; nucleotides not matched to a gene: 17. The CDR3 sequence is CASSHRNTGQGTAGSPLHF. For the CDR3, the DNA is TGTGCCAGCAGCCACCGCAACACGGGACAGGGGACTGCTGGTTCACCCCTCCACTTT.

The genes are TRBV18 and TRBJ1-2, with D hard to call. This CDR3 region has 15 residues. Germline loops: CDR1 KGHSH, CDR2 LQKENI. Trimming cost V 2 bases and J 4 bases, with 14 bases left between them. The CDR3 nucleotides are TGTGCCAGCTCACCAGGGAGTCAGGACTCCTATGGCTACACCTTC. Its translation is CASSPGSQDSYGYTF. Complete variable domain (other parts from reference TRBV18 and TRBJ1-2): NAGVMQNPRHLVRRRGQEARLRCSPMKGHSHVYWYRQLPEEGLKFMVYLQKENIIDESGMPKERFSAEFPKEGPSILRIQQVVRGDSAAYFCASSPGSQDSYGYTFGSGTRLTVV.

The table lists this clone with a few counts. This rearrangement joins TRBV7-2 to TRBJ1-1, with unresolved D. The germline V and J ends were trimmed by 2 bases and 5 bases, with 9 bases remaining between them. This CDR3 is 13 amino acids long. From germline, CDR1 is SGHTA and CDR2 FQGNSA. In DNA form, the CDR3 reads TGTGCCAGCAGCTTACAGGATTGGACTGAAGCTTTCTTT. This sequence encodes CASSLQDWTEAFF.

CDR3 DNA sequence: TGTGCCAGCAGCCAAGCGTTTGGGGCCCAAGAGACCCAGTACTTC. It codes for CASSQAFGAQETQYF. The rearrangement uses TRBV7-2 and TRBJ2-5; D may be TRBD1 (5 bases). Trimming took 5 bases from V and 1 from J, leaving 14 bases between them. Germline-derived CDR1 and CDR2 are SGHTA and FQGNSA. This CDR3 has 15 residues.

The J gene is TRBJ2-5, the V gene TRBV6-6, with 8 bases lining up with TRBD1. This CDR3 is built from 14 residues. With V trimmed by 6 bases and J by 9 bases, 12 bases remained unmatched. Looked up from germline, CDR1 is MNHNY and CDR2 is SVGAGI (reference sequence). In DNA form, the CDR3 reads TGTGCCAGCAGGCGAGATGGGGACAGGCCCTCCCAGTACTTC. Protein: CASRRDGDRPSQYF.

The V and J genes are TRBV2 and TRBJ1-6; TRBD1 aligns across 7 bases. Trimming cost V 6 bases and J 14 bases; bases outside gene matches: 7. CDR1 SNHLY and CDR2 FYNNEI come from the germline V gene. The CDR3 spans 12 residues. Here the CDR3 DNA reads TGTGCCAGCAGCCCCGACAGGGCGGCCCTCCACTTT. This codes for CASSPDRAALHF.

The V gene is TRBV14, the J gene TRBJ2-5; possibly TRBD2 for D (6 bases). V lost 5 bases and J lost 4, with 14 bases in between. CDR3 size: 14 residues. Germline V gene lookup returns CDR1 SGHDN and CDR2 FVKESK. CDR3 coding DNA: TGTGCCAGCAGCAGAGGGAGGCTGGTAGAGACCCAGTACTTC. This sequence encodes CASSRGRLVETQYF.

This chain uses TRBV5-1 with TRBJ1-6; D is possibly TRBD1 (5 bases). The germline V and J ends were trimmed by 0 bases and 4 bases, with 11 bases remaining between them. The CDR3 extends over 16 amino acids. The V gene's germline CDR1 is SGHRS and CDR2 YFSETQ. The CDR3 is CASSLDSGGYNSPLHF. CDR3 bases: TGCGCCAGCAGCTTGGACTCGGGGGGGTATAATTCACCCCTCCACTTT. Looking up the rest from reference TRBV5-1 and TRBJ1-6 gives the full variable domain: KAGVTQTPRYLIKTRGQQVTLSCSPISGHRSVSWYQQTPGQGLQFLFEYFSETQRNKGNFPGRFSGRQFSNSRSEMNVSTLELGDSALYLCASSLDSGGYNSPLHFGNGTRLTVT.

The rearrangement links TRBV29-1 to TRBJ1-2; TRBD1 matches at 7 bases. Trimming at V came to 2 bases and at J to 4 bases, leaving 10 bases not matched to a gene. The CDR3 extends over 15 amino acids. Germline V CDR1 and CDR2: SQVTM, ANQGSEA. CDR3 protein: CSVEKRGGDGYGYTF. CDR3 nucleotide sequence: TGCAGCGTTGAAAAGCGAGGGGGCGACGGCTATGGCTACACCTTC.

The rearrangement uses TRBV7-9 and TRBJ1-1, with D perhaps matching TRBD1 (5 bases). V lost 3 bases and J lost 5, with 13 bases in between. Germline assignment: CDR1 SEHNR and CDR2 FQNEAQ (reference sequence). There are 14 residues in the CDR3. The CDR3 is CASSLEGVETEAFF. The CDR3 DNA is TGTGCCAGCAGCTTGGAAGGGGTAGAGACTGAAGCTTTCTTT. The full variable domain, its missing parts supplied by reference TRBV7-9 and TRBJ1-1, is DTGVSQNPRHKITKRGQNVTFRCDPISEHNRLYWYRQTLGQGPEFLTYFQNEAQLEKSRLLSDRFSAERPKGSFSTLEIQRTEQGDSAMYLCASSLEGVETEAFFGQGTRLTVV.

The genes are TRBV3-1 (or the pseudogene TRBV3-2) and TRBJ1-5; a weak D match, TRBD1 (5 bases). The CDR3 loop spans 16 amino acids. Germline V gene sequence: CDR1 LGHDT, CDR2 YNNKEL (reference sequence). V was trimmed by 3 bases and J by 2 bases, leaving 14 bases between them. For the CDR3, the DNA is TGTGCCAGCAGCCATGGTGACAGTTGGGGCAATCAGCCCCAGCATTTT. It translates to CASSHGDSWGNQPQHF.